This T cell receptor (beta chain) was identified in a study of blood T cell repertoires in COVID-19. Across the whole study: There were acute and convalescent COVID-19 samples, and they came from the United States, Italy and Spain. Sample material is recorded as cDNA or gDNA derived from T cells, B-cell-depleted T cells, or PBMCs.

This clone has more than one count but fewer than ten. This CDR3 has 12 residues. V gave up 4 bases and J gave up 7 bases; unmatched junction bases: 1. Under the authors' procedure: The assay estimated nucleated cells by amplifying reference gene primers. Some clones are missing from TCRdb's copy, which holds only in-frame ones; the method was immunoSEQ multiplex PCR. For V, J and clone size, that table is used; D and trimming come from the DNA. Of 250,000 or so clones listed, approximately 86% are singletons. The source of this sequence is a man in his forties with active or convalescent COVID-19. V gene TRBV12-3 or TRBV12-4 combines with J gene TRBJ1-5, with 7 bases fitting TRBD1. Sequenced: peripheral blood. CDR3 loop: CASSSGGQPQHF. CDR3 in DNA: TGTGCCAGCAGTTCAGGGGGGCAGCCCCAGCATTTT.